A single sample is the source of the 28 T cell receptor beta chains below, sequenced in a study of CD8 T cells in ankylosing spondylitis. Study results and caveats: Ankylosing spondylitis blood seemed to carry a telltale TCR beta motif made of under ten highly homologous variants.

From the 5' RACE reads, TCRdb called clonotypes with MiXCR, one entry per CDR3 protein. The table shows 130,000 or so distinct CDR3 sequences, with under 20% occurring only once. These receptors have no identified antigens. Sequenced input: blood, either unsorted or a sorted T cell fraction (not recorded which). The receptor set was obtained from a male donor with ankylosing spondylitis.

This clonotype has only a few counts. The chain links TRBV5-6 to TRBJ2-3, with unresolved D. V was clipped by 0 bases and J by 5 bases, with 10 bases between them. The germline gives CDR1 SGHDT, CDR2 YYEEEE. This CDR3 contains 14 residues. CDR3 nucleotide sequence: TGTGCCAGCAGCTTGGTGGCGTCGGGAGATACGCAGTATTTT. It is translated as CASSLVASGDTQYF. The whole variable domain, remainder taken from reference TRBV5-6 and TRBJ2-3, is DAGVTQSPTHLIKTRGQQVTLRCSPKSGHDTVSWYQQALGQGPQFIFQYYEEEERQRGNFPDRFSGHQFPNYSSELNVNALLLGDSALYLCASSLVASGDTQYFGPGTRLTVL.

The chain couples TRBV20-1 to TRBJ2-7; 9 bases map to TRBD1. V lost 4 bases and J lost 4; bases outside the gene matches: 8. CDR1 is DFQATT, CDR2 SNEGSKA, per germline (reference sequence). This CDR3 spans 14 amino acids. The CDR3: CSATSGTGRYEQYF. Here the CDR3 DNA reads TGCAGTGCTACCTCCGGGACAGGGAGGTACGAGCAGTACTTC.

In its sample, this clonotype was seen a few times. The rearrangement links TRBV14 to TRBJ2-1, with TRBD2 identical over 8 bases. V dropped 4 bases and J dropped 9; count of bases not matched to a gene: 11. Looked up from germline, CDR1 is SGHDN and CDR2 is FVKESK. The CDR3 is 15 residues long. The CDR3 reads CASSPFTGRALEQFF. For the CDR3, the DNA is TGTGCCAGCAGCCCCTTCACCGGGAGGGCCCTTGAGCAGTTCTTC.

J is TRBJ1-5 and V is TRBV27; D gene unclear. The CDR3 contains 13 residues. Germline loops: CDR1 MNHEY, CDR2 SMNVEV (reference sequence). Trimming cost V 5 bases and J 1 base, with 6 bases left between them. The CDR3 sequence: CASSPWSNQPQHF. In nucleotides, the CDR3 is TGTGCCAGCAGTCCTTGGAGCAATCAGCCCCAGCATTTT.

The genes are TRBV27 and TRBJ1-1; TRBD1 is a possible D gene (5 bases). Trimming left V 2 bases short and J 5 bases short, with 15 bases between. This CDR3 spans 15 amino acids. Germline CDR1 and CDR2: MNHEY and SMNVEV (reference sequence). CDR3: CASSLRSGGWTEAFF. CDR3 DNA: TGTGCCAGCAGTTTAAGGTCCGGGGGTTGGACTGAAGCTTTCTTT.

The J gene is TRBJ2-4, the V gene TRBV20-1; the match to TRBD1 covers 7 bases. The CDR3 loop spans 12 amino acids. With V trimmed by 1 base and J by 7 bases, 1 base remained unmatched. The germline V gene encodes CDR1 DFQATT and CDR2 SNEGSKA (reference sequence). CDR3 DNA sequence: TGCAGTGCTAGAGGACAGGGCAACATTCAGTACTTC. This codes for CSARGQGNIQYF.

J is TRBJ1-2 and V is TRBV28, with unresolved D. Germline V gives CDR1 MDHEN, CDR2 SYDVKM. With 9 bases removed from V and 5 bases from J, the gap between germline ends came to 19 bases. The CDR3 spans 14 residues. The CDR3 reads CASSFGVGSYGYTF. The DNA for the CDR3 is TGTGCCAGTTCATTTGGGGTAGGGTCTTATGGCTACACCTTC.

The rearrangement uses TRBV6-2 or TRBV6-3 and TRBJ1-2, with D possibly matching TRBD1 (5 bases). Trimming took off 6 bases at V and 6 bases at J, with 23 bases between the two ends. In germline, CDR1 is MNHEY, CDR2 SVGEGT. CDR3 size: 16 residues. CDR3 in DNA: TGTGCCAGCAGGGGAATCAGGGAAGTCGGTGGCCATGGCTACACCTTC. Translated: CASRGIREVGGHGYTF.

This clonotype was counted at least ten times. The chain carries TRBV27 and TRBJ2-1, with D tentatively TRBD1 (5 bases). CDR3 size: 12 residues. In germline, CDR1 is MNHEY, CDR2 SMNVEV (reference sequence). V was pared by 6 bases and J by 9 bases, with 12 bases between. The CDR3 reads CASSKGPSEQFF. The DNA for the CDR3 is TGTGCCAGCAGCAAGGGGCCCAGTGAGCAGTTCTTC.

This clonotype appeared many times. The V and J genes are TRBV5-1 and TRBJ2-5; the D is unclear. This CDR3 region has 15 residues. The germline V gene encodes CDR1 SGHRS and CDR2 YFSETQ. V was cut by 0 bases and J by 2 bases, with 11 bases left in between. The CDR3 coding sequence is TGCGCCAGCAGCTTGGGGCAGATACTTCAAGAGACCCAGTACTTC. This sequence encodes CASSLGQILQETQYF.

This clonotype was found a few times. V is TRBV7-9 and J is TRBJ2-6; D gene ambiguous. The length of the CDR3 is 13 residues. Germline V lookup: CDR1 SEHNR, CDR2 FQNEAQ (reference sequence). V was clipped by 4 bases and J by 4 bases, with 5 bases between them. The CDR3 sequence: CASSYPGANVLTF. For the CDR3, the DNA is TGTGCCAGCAGCTATCCAGGGGCCAACGTCCTGACTTTC.

This clonotype has only a few counts. The chain combines TRBV7-9 with TRBJ2-7; 7 positions match TRBD1. Per germline, CDR1 SEHNR and CDR2 FQNEAQ (reference sequence). V dropped 9 bases and J dropped 7; count of bases not matched to a gene: 21. This CDR3 contains 16 residues. DNA of the CDR3: TGTGCCAGTGAGGGACAGAACTCCCCTGGTCAGCAAGAGCAGTACTTC. It specifies CASEGQNSPGQQEQYF.

Only a few counts were recorded for this clonotype. The J gene is TRBJ2-2, the V gene TRBV5-6; D possibly uses TRBD1 or TRBD2 (5 bases each). The V gene's germline CDR1 is SGHDT and CDR2 YYEEEE. The V end was cut by 2 bases, the J end by 3 bases, with 8 bases between. CDR3 length: 14 residues. In DNA form, the CDR3 reads TGTGCCAGCAGCTTTCAGGGACACACCGGGGAGCTGTTTTTT. It encodes CASSFQGHTGELFF.

This clonotype was detected a few times. The chain uses TRBV2 and TRBJ2-1; D is perhaps TRBD2 (5 bases). This CDR3 region has 11 residues. In germline, CDR1 is SNHLY, CDR2 FYNNEI. Trimming pared 8 bases from V and 7 bases from J, leaving 9 bases between. The CDR3 spells CASGRGNEQFF. Here the CDR3 DNA reads TGTGCCAGCGGGAGAGGAAATGAGCAGTTCTTC.

This clonotype has more than one count but fewer than ten. V gene TRBV27 combines with J gene TRBJ2-1; no definite D call. CDR1 is MNHEY and CDR2 is SMNVEV in the germline V gene (reference sequence). CDR3 length: 11 residues. CDR3 DNA sequence: TGTGCAGTTGGGGTCTACAATGAGCAGTTCTTC. It codes for CAVGVYNEQFF.

This clonotype was counted only a few times. This rearrangement joins TRBV4-3 to TRBJ2-1; D uncertain. The CDR3 is made up of 14 amino acids. CDR1 is LGHNA and CDR2 is YSLEER in the germline V gene. V gave up 4 bases and J gave up 10 bases, with 17 bases separating them. The CDR3 protein is CASSRTSGSWEQFF. CDR3 nucleotides: TGCGCCAGCAGCCGCACTTCTGGCTCATGGGAGCAGTTCTTC.

This chain uses TRBV9 with TRBJ1-1, with 9 positions matching TRBD1. The CDR3 extends over 16 amino acids. Germline V CDR1 and CDR2: SGDLS, YYNGEE. V shed 4 bases and J 0 bases; nucleotides not matched to a gene: 7. DNA of the CDR3: TGTGCCAGCAGCTCCCGGGACAGGGCCATGAACACTGAAGCTTTCTTT. Residues: CASSSRDRAMNTEAFF.

This chain links TRBV5-1 with TRBJ2-7; a weak D match, TRBD1 (6 bases). Looked up from germline, CDR1 is SGHRS and CDR2 is YFSETQ. V was trimmed by 3 bases and J by 3 bases, leaving 13 bases between them. The CDR3 runs to 14 residues. The CDR3 nucleotides are TGCGCCAGCAGCTCGACAGGACCGCGCTACGAGCAGTACTTC. This sequence encodes CASSSTGPRYEQYF.

The rearrangement uses TRBV12-3 or TRBV12-4 and TRBJ2-5; no definite D call. This CDR3 has 13 amino acids. The V gene lost 3 bases and the J gene lost 2 bases, with 7 bases spanning the gap. DNA for the CDR3: TGTGCCAGCAGTTTGCAGTCACAAGAGACCCAGTACTTC. Protein: CASSLQSQETQYF.

The rearrangement uses TRBV9 and TRBJ1-4; D perhaps matches TRBD1 (5 bases). The CDR3 contains 15 residues. V was clipped by 0 bases and J by 6 bases, with 12 bases between them. The V gene's germline CDR1 is SGDLS and CDR2 YYNGEE. CDR3 DNA: TGTGCCAGCAGCGTAGGTGACAGTACCGATGAAAAACTGTTTTTT. It yields the protein CASSVGDSTDEKLFF. Using reference TRBV9 and TRBJ1-4 for the parts outside the CDR3, the full variable domain is DSGVTQTPKHLITATGQRVTLRCSPRSGDLSVYWYQQSLDQGLQFLIQYYNGEERAKGNILERFSAQQFPDLHSELNLSSLELGDSALYFCASSVGDSTDEKLFFGSGTQLSVL.

Only a few counts were recorded for this clonotype. The chain employs TRBV27 and TRBJ2-2; D is perhaps TRBD1 (5 bases). The CDR3 is 11 amino acids. Germline V gene sequence: CDR1 MNHEY, CDR2 SMNVEV (reference sequence). Trimming cost V 6 bases and J 7 bases, with 6 bases left between them. This CDR3 is CASRRGGELFF. CDR3 coding DNA: TGTGCCAGCAGAAGGGGCGGGGAGCTGTTTTTT.

This clonotype was observed many times. This chain uses TRBV29-1 with TRBJ1-1; D ambiguous. V lost 3 bases and J lost 3, with 17 bases in between. Germline-derived CDR1 and CDR2 are SQVTM and ANQGSEA. The CDR3 runs 15 residues. The CDR3 spells CSVDFAGVRDTEAFF. The CDR3 coding sequence is TGCAGCGTTGATTTTGCGGGAGTCCGGGACACTGAAGCTTTCTTT.

The chain is built from TRBV27 and TRBJ2-7; tentatively, D is TRBD1 or TRBD2 (5 bases each). V was pared by 5 bases and J by 0 bases, with 14 bases between. This CDR3 spans 15 amino acids. The germline V gene has CDR1 MNHEY and CDR2 SMNVEV (reference sequence). In DNA form, the CDR3 reads TGTGCCAGCAGTAACCGGGACGCGAGCTCCTACGAGCAGTACTTC. Translating gives CASSNRDASSYEQYF.

This clonotype was seen more than once but under ten times. The rearrangement links TRBV29-1 to TRBJ2-5; TRBD1 is a possible D gene (5 bases). V was cut by 8 bases and J by 5 bases, with 21 bases left in between. Germline CDR1 reads SQVTM; CDR2 reads ANQGSEA. The CDR3 loop spans 14 amino acids. The CDR3 loop reads CSTSPRGDGETQYF. CDR3 coding DNA: TGCAGCACAAGCCCTAGGGGCGATGGGGAGACCCAGTACTTC.

This clonotype was picked up a small number of times. The chain links TRBV12-3 or TRBV12-4 to TRBJ2-3; the match to TRBD2 covers 8 bases. This CDR3 has 17 amino acids. Trimming removed 1 base from V and 3 bases from J; junction bases left unmatched: 9. CDR3 nucleotides: TGTGCCAGCAGTTTAGATCGTGCGGGAGGCCCAACAGATACGCAGTATTTT. It encodes CASSLDRAGGPTDTQYF.

This clonotype was counted a few times. The V call is TRBV29-1, the J call TRBJ2-1; 7 nucleotides align to TRBD2. Germline-derived CDR1 and CDR2 are SQVTM and ANQGSEA. V lost 1 base, J lost 3 bases, and 3 bases stayed unmatched. CDR3 length: 14 amino acids. In DNA form, the CDR3 reads TGCAGCGTTGAAGGGACTAGTCGCTACAATGAGCAGTTCTTC. It encodes CSVEGTSRYNEQFF.

The chain combines TRBV29-1 with TRBJ2-5; D is ambiguous. The V and J ends lost 1 base and 2 bases respectively, with 11 bases between them. From germline, CDR1 is SQVTM and CDR2 ANQGSEA. The CDR3 consists of 14 residues. CDR3 bases: TGCAGCGTTGAAGTGTGGACCCAGCAAGAGACCCAGTACTTC. Translation: CSVEVWTQQETQYF. The variable domain in full, with the rest retrieved from reference TRBV29-1 and TRBJ2-5, is SAVISQKPSRDICQRGTSLTIQCQVDSQVTMMFWYRQQPGQSLTLIATANQGSEATYESGFVIDKFPISRPNLTFSTLTVSNMSPEDSSIYLCSVEVWTQQETQYFGPGTRLLVL.

In this sample, this clonotype turned up a few times. This chain joins TRBV7-9 and TRBJ2-7, with a weak D call TRBD2 (6 bases). This CDR3 contains 12 residues. The ends were cut back, 4 bases at V and 3 bases at J, with 7 bases in the middle. The germline V gene has CDR1 SEHNR and CDR2 FQNEAQ (reference sequence). DNA of the CDR3: TGTGCCAGCAGCTCGGAGGGCTACGAGCAGTACTTC. Encoded protein: CASSSEGYEQYF.